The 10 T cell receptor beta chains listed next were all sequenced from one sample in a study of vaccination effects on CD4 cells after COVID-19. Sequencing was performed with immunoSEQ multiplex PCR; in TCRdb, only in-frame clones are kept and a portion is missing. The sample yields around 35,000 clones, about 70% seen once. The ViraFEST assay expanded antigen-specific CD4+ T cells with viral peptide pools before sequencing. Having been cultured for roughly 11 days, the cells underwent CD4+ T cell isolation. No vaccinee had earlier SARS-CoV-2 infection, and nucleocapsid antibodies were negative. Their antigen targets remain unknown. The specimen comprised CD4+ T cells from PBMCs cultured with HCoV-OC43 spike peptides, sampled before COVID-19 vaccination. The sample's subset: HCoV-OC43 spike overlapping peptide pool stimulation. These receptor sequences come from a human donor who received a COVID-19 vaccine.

CDR3 in amino acids: CASKGQGSPWANEKLFF. In DNA form, the CDR3 reads TGCGCCAGCAAGGGACAGGGAAGTCCATGGGCTAATGAAAAACTGTTTTTT. The J gene is TRBJ1-4, the V gene TRBV5-1; 9 bases match TRBD1. The CDR3 totals 17 residues. Germline assignment: CDR1 SGHRS and CDR2 YFSETQ. The V segment lost 6 bases and the J segment 3 bases; nucleotides outside the gene matches: 12.

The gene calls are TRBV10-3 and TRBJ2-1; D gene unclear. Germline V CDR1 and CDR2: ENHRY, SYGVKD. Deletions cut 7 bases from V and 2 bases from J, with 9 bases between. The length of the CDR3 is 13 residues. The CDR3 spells CAITWDTYNEQFF. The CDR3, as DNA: TGTGCCATCACTTGGGATACCTACAATGAGCAGTTCTTC.

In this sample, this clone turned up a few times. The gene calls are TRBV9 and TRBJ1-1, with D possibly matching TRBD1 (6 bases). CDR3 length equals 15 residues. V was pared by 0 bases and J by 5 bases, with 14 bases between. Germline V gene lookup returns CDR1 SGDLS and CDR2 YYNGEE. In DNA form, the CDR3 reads TGTGCCAGCAGCGTAGCTACCTCAGGGGTGACTGAAGCTTTCTTT. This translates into CASSVATSGVTEAFF.

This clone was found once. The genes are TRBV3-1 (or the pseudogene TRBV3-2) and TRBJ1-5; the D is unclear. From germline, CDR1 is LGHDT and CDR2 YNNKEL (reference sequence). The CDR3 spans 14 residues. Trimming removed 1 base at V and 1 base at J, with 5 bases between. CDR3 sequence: CASSQVPSNQPQHF. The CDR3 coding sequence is TGTGCCAGCAGCCAAGTTCCGAGCAATCAGCCCCAGCATTTT.

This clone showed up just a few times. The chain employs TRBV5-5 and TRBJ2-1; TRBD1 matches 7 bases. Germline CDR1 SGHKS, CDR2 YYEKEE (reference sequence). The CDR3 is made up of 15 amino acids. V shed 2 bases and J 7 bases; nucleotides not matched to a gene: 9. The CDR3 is CASSFEDRSWNEQFF. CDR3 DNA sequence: TGTGCCAGCAGCTTCGAGGACAGGTCCTGGAATGAGCAGTTCTTC.

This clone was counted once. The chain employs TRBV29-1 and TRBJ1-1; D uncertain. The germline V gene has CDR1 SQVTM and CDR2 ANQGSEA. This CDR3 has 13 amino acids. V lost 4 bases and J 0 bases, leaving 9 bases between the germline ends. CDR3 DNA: TGCAGCGTTGGAAGGGCGGTGAACACTGAAGCTTTCTTT. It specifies CSVGRAVNTEAFF.

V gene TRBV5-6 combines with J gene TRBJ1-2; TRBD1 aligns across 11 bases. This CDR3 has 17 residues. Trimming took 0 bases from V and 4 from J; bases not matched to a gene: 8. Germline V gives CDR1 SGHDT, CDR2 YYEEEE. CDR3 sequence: CASSLGGQGESGYGYTF. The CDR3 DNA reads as TGTGCCAGCAGCTTGGGGGGACAGGGGGAAAGCGGCTATGGCTACACCTTC.

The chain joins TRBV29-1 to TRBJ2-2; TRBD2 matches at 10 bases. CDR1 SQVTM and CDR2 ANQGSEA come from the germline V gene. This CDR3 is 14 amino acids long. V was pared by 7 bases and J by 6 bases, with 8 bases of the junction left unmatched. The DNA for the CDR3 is TGCAGCGCGGGAGGGCTAGCGGGAGCCGGGGAGCTGTTTTTT. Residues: CSAGGLAGAGELFF.

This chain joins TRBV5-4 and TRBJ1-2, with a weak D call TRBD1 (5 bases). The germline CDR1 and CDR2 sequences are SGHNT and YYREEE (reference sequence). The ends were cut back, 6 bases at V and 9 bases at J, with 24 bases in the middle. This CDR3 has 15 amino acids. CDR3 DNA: TGTGCCAGCATAGGAGGGGCGGTGAGGTCGGATAGCTACACCTTC. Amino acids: CASIGGAVRSDSYTF. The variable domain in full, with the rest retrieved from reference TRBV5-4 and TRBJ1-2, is ETGVTQSPTHLIKTRGQQVTLRCSSQSGHNTVSWYQQALGQGPQFIFQYYREEENGRGNFPPRFSGLQFPNYSSELNVNALELDDSALYLCASIGGAVRSDSYTFGSGTRLTVV.

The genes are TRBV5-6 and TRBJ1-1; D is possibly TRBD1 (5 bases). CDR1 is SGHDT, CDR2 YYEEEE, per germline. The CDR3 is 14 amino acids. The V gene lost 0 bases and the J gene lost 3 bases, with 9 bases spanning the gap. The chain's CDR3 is CASSLGQSHTEAFF. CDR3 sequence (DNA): TGTGCCAGCAGCTTGGGACAGTCGCACACTGAAGCTTTCTTT.